The sample holds one count of the clone carrying this T cell receptor (beta chain). Its antigen remains unidentified. CDR3 size: 14 residues. V lost 7 bases, J lost 5 bases, and 4 bases stayed unmatched. Germline CDR1 is MNHEY and CDR2 is SVGAGI. Before the COVID-19 pandemic, during about 2011-2019, CD4+ T cells were taken from unexposed donors. Isolation of CD4+ T cells took place after about 10 days in culture. As cell numbers allowed, unexposed-donor CD4+ T cells faced SARS-CoV-2 S/N and four cold-coronavirus spikes. Cultures received half-medium IL-2 refreshes on days 3 and 7. The data were obtained in a study of CD4 T cells in relation to SARS-CoV-2 and coronaviruses. Some clones are missing from TCRdb's copy, which holds only in-frame ones; the method was immunoSEQ multiplex PCR. The table has some 29,000 clones, 74% seen once.

This chain connects TRBV6-5 to TRBJ2-5, with 13 bases identical to TRBD2. Sample: CD4+ T cells from PBMCs, cultured in vitro. This clonotype originated in a human donor in good health. Here the CDR3 DNA reads TGTGCCAGCACGACTAGCGGGAGGTGGGAGACCCAGTACTTC. It yields the protein CASTTSGRWETQYF.